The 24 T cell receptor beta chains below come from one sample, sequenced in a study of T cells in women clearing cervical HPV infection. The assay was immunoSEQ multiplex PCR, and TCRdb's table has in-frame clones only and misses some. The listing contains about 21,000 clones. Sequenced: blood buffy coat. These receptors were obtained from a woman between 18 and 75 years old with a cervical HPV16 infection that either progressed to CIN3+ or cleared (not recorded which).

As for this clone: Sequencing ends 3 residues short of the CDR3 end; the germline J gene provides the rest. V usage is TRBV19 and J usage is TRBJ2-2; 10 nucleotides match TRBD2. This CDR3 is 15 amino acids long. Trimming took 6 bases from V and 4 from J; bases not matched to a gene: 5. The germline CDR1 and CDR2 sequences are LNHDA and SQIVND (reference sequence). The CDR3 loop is CASRPLAGATGELFF. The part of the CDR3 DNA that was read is TGTGCCAGTAGACCTCTAGCGGGAGCCACCGGGGAG.

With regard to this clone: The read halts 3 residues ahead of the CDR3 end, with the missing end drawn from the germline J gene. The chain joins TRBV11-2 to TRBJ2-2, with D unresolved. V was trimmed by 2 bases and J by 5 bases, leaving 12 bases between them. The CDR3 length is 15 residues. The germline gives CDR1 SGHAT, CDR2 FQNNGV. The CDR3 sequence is CASSLQTIRTGELFF. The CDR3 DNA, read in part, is TGTGCCAGCAGCTTACAAACGATAAGGACCGGGGAG.

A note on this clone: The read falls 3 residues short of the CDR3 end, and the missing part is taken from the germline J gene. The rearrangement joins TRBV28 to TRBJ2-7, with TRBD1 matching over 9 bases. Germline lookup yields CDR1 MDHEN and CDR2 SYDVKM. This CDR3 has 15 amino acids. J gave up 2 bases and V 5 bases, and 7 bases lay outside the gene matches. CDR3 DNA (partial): TGTGCCAGCAGTGATTCACAGGGGGCTCCCTACGAG. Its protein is CASSDSQGAPYE. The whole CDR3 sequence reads CASSDSQGAPYEQYF. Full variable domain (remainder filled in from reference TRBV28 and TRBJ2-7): DVKVTQSSRYLVKRTGEKVFLECVQDMDHENMFWYRQDPGLGLRLIYFSYDVKMKEKGDIPEGYSVSREKKERFSLILESASTNQTSMYLCASSDSQGAPYEQYFGPGTRLTVT.

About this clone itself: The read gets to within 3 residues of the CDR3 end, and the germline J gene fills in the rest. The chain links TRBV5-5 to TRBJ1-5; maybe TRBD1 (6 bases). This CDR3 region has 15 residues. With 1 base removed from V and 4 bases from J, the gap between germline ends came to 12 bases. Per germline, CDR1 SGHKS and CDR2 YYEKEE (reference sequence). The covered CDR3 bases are TGTGCCAGCAGCTTGAACGGGGGGCGAAATCAGCCC. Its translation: CASSLNGGRNQP. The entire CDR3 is CASSLNGGRNQPQHF.

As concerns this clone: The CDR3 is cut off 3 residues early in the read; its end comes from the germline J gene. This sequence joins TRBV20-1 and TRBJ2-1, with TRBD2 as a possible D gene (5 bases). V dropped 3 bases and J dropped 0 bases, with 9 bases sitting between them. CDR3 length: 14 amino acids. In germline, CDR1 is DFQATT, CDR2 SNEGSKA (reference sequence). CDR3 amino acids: CSASDTSSYNEQFF. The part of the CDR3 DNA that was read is TGCAGTGCTAGCGACACTAGCTCCTACAATGAG.

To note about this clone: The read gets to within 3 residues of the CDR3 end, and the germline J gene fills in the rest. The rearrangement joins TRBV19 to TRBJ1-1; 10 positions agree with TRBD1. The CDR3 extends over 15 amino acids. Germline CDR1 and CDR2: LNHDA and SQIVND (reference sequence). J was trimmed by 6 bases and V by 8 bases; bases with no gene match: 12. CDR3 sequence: CASQKDDRGPAEAFF. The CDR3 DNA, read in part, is TGTGCCAGTCAAAAAGACGACAGGGGGCCCGCTGAA.

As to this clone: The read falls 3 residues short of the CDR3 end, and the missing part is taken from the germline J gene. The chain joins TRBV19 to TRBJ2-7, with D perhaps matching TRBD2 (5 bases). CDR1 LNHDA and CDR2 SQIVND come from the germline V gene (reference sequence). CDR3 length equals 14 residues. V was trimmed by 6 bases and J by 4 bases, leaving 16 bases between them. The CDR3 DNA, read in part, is TGTGCCAGTAGCACCCTAGAGCGGCCATACGAG. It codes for CASSTLERPYE. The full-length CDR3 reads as CASSTLERPYEQYF.

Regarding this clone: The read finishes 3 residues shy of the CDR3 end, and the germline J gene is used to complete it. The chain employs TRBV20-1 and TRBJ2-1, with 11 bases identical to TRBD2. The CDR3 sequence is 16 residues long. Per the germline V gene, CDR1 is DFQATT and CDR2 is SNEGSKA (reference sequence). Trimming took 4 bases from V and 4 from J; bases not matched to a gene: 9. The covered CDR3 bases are TGCAGTGCTACCCTCTCGGCTAGCGGGAGGTACAATGAG. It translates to CSATLSASGRYNE. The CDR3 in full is CSATLSASGRYNEQFF.

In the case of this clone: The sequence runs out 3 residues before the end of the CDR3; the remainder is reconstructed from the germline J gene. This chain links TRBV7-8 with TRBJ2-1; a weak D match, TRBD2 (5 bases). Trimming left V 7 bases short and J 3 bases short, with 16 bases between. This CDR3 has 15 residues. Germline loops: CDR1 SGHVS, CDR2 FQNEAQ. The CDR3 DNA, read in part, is TGTGCCAGCACCTCCCCGCTAGCCGGCTACAATGAG. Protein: CASTSPLAGYNE. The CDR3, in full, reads CASTSPLAGYNEQFF.

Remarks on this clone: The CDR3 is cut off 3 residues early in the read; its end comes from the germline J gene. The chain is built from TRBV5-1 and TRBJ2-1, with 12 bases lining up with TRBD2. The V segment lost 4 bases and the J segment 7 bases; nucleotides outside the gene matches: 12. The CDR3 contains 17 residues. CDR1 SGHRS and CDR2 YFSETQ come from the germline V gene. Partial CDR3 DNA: TGCGCCAGCAGCATAAGACTAGCGGGAGAGTTGTTAAATGAG. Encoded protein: CASSIRLAGELLNE. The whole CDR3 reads CASSIRLAGELLNEQFF. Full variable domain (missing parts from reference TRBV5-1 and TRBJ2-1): KAGVTQTPRYLIKTRGQQVTLSCSPISGHRSVSWYQQTPGQGLQFLFEYFSETQRNKGNFPGRFSGRQFSNSRSEMNVSTLELGDSALYLCASSIRLAGELLNEQFFGPGTRLTVL.

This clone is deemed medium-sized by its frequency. The covered CDR3 bases are TGTGCCAGCAGTGAAACTAGCGGTATGAATGAG. Translating gives CASSETSGMNE. The CDR3 in full is CASSETSGMNEQFF. This chain joins TRBV6-4 and TRBJ2-1; TRBD2 aligns across 8 bases. The read is 3 residues too short to cover the CDR3 end, so that end is filled in from the germline J gene. V shed 3 bases, J shed 7 bases, and the junction held 5 bases outside the gene matches. CDR3 size: 14 residues. In germline, CDR1 is MRHNA, CDR2 SNTAGT.

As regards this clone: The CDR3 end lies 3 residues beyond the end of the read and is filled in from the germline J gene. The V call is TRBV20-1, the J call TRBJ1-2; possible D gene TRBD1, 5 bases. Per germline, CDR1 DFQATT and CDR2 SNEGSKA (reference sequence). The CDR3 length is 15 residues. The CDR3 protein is CSARLGQGPGETYTF. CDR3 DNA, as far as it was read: TGCAGTGCCCGACTGGGCCAGGGCCCAGGAGAGACC.

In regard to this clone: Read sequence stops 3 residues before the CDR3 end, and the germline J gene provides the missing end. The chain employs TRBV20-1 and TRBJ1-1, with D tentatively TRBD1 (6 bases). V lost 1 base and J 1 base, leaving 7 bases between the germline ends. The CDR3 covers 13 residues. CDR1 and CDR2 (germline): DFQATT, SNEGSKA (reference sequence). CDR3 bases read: TGCAGTGCTAGAGTACAGGGGAACACTGAA. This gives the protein CSARVQGNTE. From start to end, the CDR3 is CSARVQGNTEAFF.

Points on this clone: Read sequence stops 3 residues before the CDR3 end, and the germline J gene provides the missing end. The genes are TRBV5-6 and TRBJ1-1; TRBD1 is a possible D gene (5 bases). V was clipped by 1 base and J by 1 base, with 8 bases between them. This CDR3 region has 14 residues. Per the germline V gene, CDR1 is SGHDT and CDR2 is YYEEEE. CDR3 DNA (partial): TGTGCCAGCAGCTTGCAAACAGGGAACACTGAA. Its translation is CASSLQTGNTE. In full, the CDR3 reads CASSLQTGNTEAFF.

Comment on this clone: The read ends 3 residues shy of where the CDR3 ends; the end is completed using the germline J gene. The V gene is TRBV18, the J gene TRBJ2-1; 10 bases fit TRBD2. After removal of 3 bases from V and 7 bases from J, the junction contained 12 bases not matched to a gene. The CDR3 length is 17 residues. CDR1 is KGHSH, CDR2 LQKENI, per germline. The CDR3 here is CASSPPSGSGGNNEQFF. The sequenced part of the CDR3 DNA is TGTGCCAGCTCACCTCCTAGCGGGAGCGGGGGGAATAATGAG.

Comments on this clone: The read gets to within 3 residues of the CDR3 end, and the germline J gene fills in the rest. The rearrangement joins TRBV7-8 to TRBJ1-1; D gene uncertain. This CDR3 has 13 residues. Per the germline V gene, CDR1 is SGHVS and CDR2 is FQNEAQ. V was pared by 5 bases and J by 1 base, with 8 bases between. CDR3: CASSSTRNTEAFF. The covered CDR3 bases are TGTGCCAGCAGCAGTACACGGAACACTGAA.

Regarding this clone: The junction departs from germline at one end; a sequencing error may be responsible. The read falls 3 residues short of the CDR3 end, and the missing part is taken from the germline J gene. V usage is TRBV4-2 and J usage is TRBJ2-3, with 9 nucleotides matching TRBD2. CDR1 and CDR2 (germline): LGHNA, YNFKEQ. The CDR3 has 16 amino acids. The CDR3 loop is CASSHSSGRNADTQYF. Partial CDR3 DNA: TGCGCCAGCAGCCATTCCAGCGGGAGGAACGCAGATACG.

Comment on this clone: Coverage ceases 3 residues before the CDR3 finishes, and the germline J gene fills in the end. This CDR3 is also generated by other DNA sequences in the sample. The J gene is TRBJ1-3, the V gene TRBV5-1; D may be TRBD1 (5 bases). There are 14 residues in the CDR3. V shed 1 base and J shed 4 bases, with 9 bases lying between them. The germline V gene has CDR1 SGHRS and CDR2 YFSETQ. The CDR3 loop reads CASSLQGSGNTIYF. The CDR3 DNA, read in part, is TGCGCCAGCAGCTTGCAGGGTTCAGGAAACACC.

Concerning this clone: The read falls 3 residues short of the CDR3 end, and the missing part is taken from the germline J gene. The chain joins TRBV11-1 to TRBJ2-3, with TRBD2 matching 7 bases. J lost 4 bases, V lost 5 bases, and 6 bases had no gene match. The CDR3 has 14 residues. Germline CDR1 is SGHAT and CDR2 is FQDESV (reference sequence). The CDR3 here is CASSPPTSSDTQYF. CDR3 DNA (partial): TGTGCCAGCAGCCCTCCGACTAGCTCAGATACG.

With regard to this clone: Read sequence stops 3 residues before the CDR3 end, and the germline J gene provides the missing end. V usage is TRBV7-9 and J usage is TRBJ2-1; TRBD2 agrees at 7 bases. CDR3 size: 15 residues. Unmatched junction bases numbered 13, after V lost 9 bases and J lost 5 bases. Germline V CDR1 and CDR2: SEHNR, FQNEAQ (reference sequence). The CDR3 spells CASSPLAESDNEQFF. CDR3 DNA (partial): TGTGCCAGTAGCCCCCTAGCGGAATCAGACAATGAG.

The sequenced CDR3 bases are TGCGCCAGCAGTGGACGGGGGTACCAAGAGACC. Its protein is CASSGRGYQET. The whole CDR3 is CASSGRGYQETQYF. V usage is TRBV10-2 and J usage is TRBJ2-5; weak D call: TRBD2 (6 bases). The CDR3 goes on 3 residues after the read ends, and that part is filled in from the germline J gene. There are 14 residues in the CDR3. V lost 4 bases, J lost 0 bases, and 9 bases lay in between. The germline CDR1 and CDR2 sequences are WSHSY and SAAADI.

The covered CDR3 bases are TGTGCCAGCAGCCAGTTCCTCCTCGCGCCGGGACTAGTATCCGAG. Translating it yields CASSQFLLAPGLVSE. The full CDR3 protein reads CASSQFLLAPGLVSEQYF. The chain uses TRBV4-2 and TRBJ2-7; 8 bases line up with TRBD2. The CDR3 end is not reached by the read, which stops 3 residues before it; the germline J gene fills it in. CDR1 is LGHNA, CDR2 YNFKEQ, per germline. After removal of 3 bases from V and 6 bases from J, the junction contained 19 bases not matched to a gene. This CDR3 has 18 residues.

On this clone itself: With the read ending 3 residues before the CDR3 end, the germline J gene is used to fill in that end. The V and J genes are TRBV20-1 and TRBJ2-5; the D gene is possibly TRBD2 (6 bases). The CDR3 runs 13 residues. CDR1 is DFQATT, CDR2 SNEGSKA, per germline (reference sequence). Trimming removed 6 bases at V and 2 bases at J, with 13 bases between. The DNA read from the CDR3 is TGCAGTGCAATGGGACTTCATCAAGAGACC. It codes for CSAMGLHQET. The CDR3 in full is CSAMGLHQETQYF.

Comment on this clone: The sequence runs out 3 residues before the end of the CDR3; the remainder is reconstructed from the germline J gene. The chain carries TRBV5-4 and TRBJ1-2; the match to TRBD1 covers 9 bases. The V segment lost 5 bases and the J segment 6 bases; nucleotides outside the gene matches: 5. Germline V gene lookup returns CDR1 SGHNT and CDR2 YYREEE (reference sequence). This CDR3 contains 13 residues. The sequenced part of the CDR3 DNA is TGTGCCAGCAGGCTACAGGGGGCGGATGGC. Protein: CASRLQGADG. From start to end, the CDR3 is CASRLQGADGYTF.